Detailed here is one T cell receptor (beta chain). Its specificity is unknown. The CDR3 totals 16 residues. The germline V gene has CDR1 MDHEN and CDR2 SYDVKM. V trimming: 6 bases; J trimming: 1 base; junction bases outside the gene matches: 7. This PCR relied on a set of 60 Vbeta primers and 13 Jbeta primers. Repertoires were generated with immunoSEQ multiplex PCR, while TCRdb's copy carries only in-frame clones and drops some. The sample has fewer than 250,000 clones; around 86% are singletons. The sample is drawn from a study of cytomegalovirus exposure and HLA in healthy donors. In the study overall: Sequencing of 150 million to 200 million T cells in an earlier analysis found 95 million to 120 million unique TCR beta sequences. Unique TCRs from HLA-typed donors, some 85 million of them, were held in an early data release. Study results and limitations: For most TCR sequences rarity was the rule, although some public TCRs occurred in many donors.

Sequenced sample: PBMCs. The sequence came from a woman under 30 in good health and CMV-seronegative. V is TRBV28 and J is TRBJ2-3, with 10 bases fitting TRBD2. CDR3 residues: CASSLAGGFGTDTQYF. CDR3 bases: TGTGCCAGCAGCTTAGCGGGAGGATTTGGCACAGATACGCAGTATTTT.